These T cell receptor beta chains were read from a single sample in a study of blood T cells in healthy people across ages. TCRdb reanalysed the 5' RACE reads using MiXCR and keeps one entry per CDR3 protein. The table has some 1 million distinct CDR3 sequences, under 45% seen once; the top ten hold approximately 20%. Sequencing was done on a sample of blood. These receptors all come from a woman aged 60-75 years in good health. Each CDR3 is given with its conserved first and last residue. The D gene is left open where the match is weak. Only part of the rows carry a size: once, few, many, or a class if the clone is expanded.

TRBJ2-7	TRBV25-1	TRBD1	many	TGTGCCAGCAGTGAGGAAGGGACAGGCTACGAGCAGTACTTC	CASSEEGTGYEQYF
TRBJ2-2	TRBV4-1	NA	NA	TGCGCCAGCAGCCAAGATGGCGGGGCCGGGACCGGGGAGCTGTTTTTT	CASSQDGGAGTGELFF
TRBJ2-3	TRBV20-1	TRBD2	NA	TGCAGTGCTAGATTTGGACTAGCGGGACCTGATACGCAGTATTTT	CSARFGLAGPDTQYF
TRBJ1-2	TRBV29-1	NA	once	TGCAGCGCTTTGGTGGGGGAAGCGAGCCAAAGTCGGTACACCTTC	CSALVGEASQSRYTF
TRBJ1-4	TRBV6-1	TRBD1	few	TGTGCCAGCAGGGGGACAGGTGGTGAAAAACTGTTTTTT	CASRGTGGEKLFF
TRBJ1-4	TRBV4-2	NA	NA	TGTGCCAGCAGCCAAGGAGGAGGCGGGCTCTCTGAAAAACTGTTTTTT	CASSQGGGGLSEKLFF
TRBJ2-7	TRBV27	TRBD2	NA	TGTGCCAGCAGTTACTCAGCGGGAGTGGTCTACGAGCAGTACTTC	CASSYSAGVVYEQYF
TRBJ2-5	TRBV9	NA	few	TGTGCCAGCAGCGTAGAGTGGGGTAGGGAAGAGACCCAGTACTTC	CASSVEWGREETQYF
TRBJ2-1	TRBV20-1	NA	NA	TGCAGTGCTAGAGATCCCCCGGGACCCTCCTGGGGAGAGACCCTTGGCAATGAGCAGTTCTTC	CSARDPPGPSWGETLGNEQFF
TRBJ2-1	TRBV12-3/TRBV12-4	TRBD2	few	TGTGCCAGCAGTTTTAGCGGGAGGGCTTACAATGAGCAGTTCTTC	CASSFSGRAYNEQFF
TRBJ1-1	TRBV2	TRBD1	NA	TGTGCCAGCGAAGGACAGGACCAATCCACTGAAGCTTTCTTT	CASEGQDQSTEAFF
TRBJ2-5	TRBV12-3/TRBV12-4	NA	many	TGTGCCAGCAGTTTAAGAAGGCAAATTCAAGAGACCCAGTACTTC	CASSLRRQIQETQYF
TRBJ2-7	TRBV29-1	TRBD2	NA	TGCAGCGTTGAAATAGCGGGAGACTTCTACGAGCAGTACTTC	CSVEIAGDFYEQYF
TRBJ2-7	TRBV29-1	TRBD2	few	TGCAGCGTGGTCTCTAGCGGATACTACGAGCAGTACTTC	CSVVSSGYYEQYF
TRBJ2-7	TRBV10-2	NA	NA	TGCGCCAGCAGTGAGGGCGGAAACCCCCAAGAGGCCCAGTACTTC	CASSEGGNPQEAQYF
TRBJ2-2	TRBV9	TRBD1	NA	TGTGCCAGCAGCGTATCCGCAACAGGGGTCACCGGGGAGCTGTTTTTT	CASSVSATGVTGELFF
TRBJ2-3	TRBV27	TRBD2	NA	TGTGCCAGCAGCTCCTGGGGGGGGAGGACCCCGGGAGATACGCAGTATTTT	CASSSWGGRTPGDTQYF
TRBJ1-4	TRBV5-1	NA	NA	TGCGCCAGCAGCTTGCAGGGTTCGGCGGCTCTGACTGAAAAACTGTTTTTT	CASSLQGSAALTEKLFF
TRBJ1-6	TRBV25-1	NA	NA	TGTGCCAGCAGTGAACCCTATAATTCACCCCTCCACTTT	CASSEPYNSPLHF
TRBJ2-7	TRBV2	TRBD2	NA	TGTGCCAGCAGCGGACTAGCGGGAGGAAACAATGAGCAGTACTTC	CASSGLAGGNNEQYF
TRBJ2-7	TRBV15	NA	few	TGTGCCACCAGCAGAGATAGAAGAGGCGAGCAGTACTTC	CATSRDRRGEQYF
TRBJ2-7	TRBV20-1	TRBD2	NA	TGTAGTGCAATCAGCGGGAGGGCCGGTCACGAGCAGTACTTC	CSAISGRAGHEQYF